A selection of T cell receptor beta chains follows, all from one sample in a study of T-cell reconstitution after alpha-beta-depleted transplantation in children. MiXCR, run by TCRdb on the PCR reads, gives a single entry per CDR3 protein. Among approximately 490,000 distinct CDR3 sequences, roughly an eighth were seen once, and the ten largest hold more than 5.5%. The sequencing used PBMCs from the stem cell graft donor, collected from the stem cell graft. The receptor source for this set is a human donor who donated a stem cell graft to a child with combined immunodeficiency. The CDR3 runs from the conserved cysteine through the conserved F or W. A D gene is named only where the DNA matches it firmly. A clone size is listed for some rows: how often the clone was seen (once, few, many), or a class if it is expanded.

V gene,J gene,D gene,clone size,CDR3 protein,CDR3 DNA
TRBV4-3,TRBJ2-2,TRBD2,many,CASSQEMFGREGRTGELFF,TGCGCCAGCAGCCAAGAGATGTTTGGGCGGGAGGGCCGAACCGGGGAGCTGTTTTTT
TRBV4-3,TRBJ2-1,TRBD2,few,CASSDDLAGGHNEQFF,TGCGCCAGCAGCGACGATCTGGCGGGAGGCCACAATGAGCAGTTCTTC
TRBV5-4,TRBJ2-1,TRBD1,NA,CASRSDRGGYNEQFF,TGTGCCAGCAGATCCGACAGGGGAGGTTACAATGAGCAGTTCTTC
TRBV7-2,TRBJ2-7,TRBD1,few,CASSFTTGQPYEQYF,TGTGCCAGCAGCTTTACCACGGGACAGCCCTACGAGCAGTACTTC
TRBV6-2/TRBV6-3,TRBJ1-1,NA,NA,CASSYPPTHPMNTEAFF,TGTGCCAGCAGTTATCCGCCGACACACCCGATGAACACTGAAGCTTTCTTT
TRBV29-1,TRBJ2-5,TRBD1,many,CSVEGTGETQYF,TGCAGCGTTGAAGGGACAGGAGAGACCCAGTACTTC
TRBV2,TRBJ1-5,TRBD1,NA,CASCRDRTTNQPQHF,TGTGCCAGCTGCCGGGACAGGACTACCAATCAGCCCCAGCATTTT
TRBV27,TRBJ2-5,NA,many,CASSFREYF,TGTGCCAGCAGTTTTCGGGAGTACTTC
TRBV4-1,TRBJ2-1,TRBD2,many,CASSPQGSGRVREQFF,TGCGCCAGCAGCCCCCAGGGTAGCGGGAGGGTCCGAGAGCAGTTCTTC
TRBV29-1,TRBJ2-1,NA,many,CSVAGTFVVSEQFF,TGCAGCGTTGCCGGGACTTTTGTCGTCAGTGAGCAGTTCTTC
TRBV5-5,TRBJ2-2,NA,few,CASGYENTGELFF,TGTGCCAGCGGATATGAGAACACCGGGGAGCTGTTTTTT
TRBV12-3/TRBV12-4,TRBJ1-2,NA,NA,CASSLDSRLNYGYTF,TGTGCCAGCAGTTTAGACAGCCGACTCAACTATGGCTACACCTTC
TRBV15,TRBJ2-5,NA,NA,CATSMTGETQYF,TGTGCCACCAGTATGACAGGCGAGACCCAGTACTTC
TRBV7-3,TRBJ2-3,NA,many,CASSHRGTDTQYF,TGTGCCAGCAGCCACCGGGGGACAGATACGCAGTATTTT
TRBV7-2,TRBJ1-1,NA,many,CASSLGTGRKALENTEAFF,TGTGCCAGCAGCTTAGGTACAGGGCGCAAGGCCCTAGAGAACACTGAAGCTTTCTTT
TRBV29-1,TRBJ2-1,NA,few,CSVVSLSRSYNEQFF,TGCAGCGTTGTTAGTTTATCCAGGTCCTACAATGAGCAGTTCTTC
TRBV7-3,TRBJ2-7,NA,few,CASSLIPGATYEQYF,TGTGCCAGCAGCTTAATCCCAGGGGCCACCTACGAGCAGTACTTC
TRBV28,TRBJ2-4,TRBD1,many,CASRTGGGKNIQYF,TGTGCCAGCAGGACAGGGGGGGGCAAAAACATTCAGTACTTC
TRBV20-1,TRBJ2-1,TRBD1,few,CSARGDSFRAGYYNEQFF,TGCAGTGCTAGAGGGGACAGTTTCAGGGCGGGTTATTACAATGAGCAGTTCTTC
TRBV5-5,TRBJ2-7,TRBD1,many,CASSAGTGSEQYF,TGTGCCAGCAGCGCAGGGACAGGGAGTGAGCAGTACTTC
TRBV12-3/TRBV12-4,TRBJ2-1,TRBD2,many,CASVTRLAGGPEEQFF,TGTGCCAGCGTTACTAGACTAGCGGGAGGGCCCGAAGAGCAGTTCTTC
TRBV6-5,TRBJ1-3,NA,NA,CASSYSIVGHPAGNTIYF,TGTGCCAGCAGTTACTCGATCGTAGGACACCCGGCTGGAAACACCATATATTTT
TRBV12-3/TRBV12-4,TRBJ2-7,TRBD1,many,CASSSDRGFYEQYF,TGTGCCAGCAGTTCGGACAGGGGCTTCTACGAGCAGTACTTC
TRBV20-1,TRBJ2-2,TRBD2,NA,CSARDVDLAGGFRTGELFF,TGCAGTGCTAGAGATGTGGACCTAGCGGGGGGGTTCCGCACCGGGGAGCTGTTTTTT
TRBV20-1,TRBJ1-1,NA,few,CSARGGAGAEAFF,TGCAGTGCTAGAGGAGGGGCGGGGGCTGAAGCTTTCTTT
TRBV29-1,TRBJ2-3,TRBD2,NA,CSVLKAGGSTDTQYF,TGCAGCGTTCTAAAAGCGGGGGGGAGCACAGATACGCAGTATTTT
TRBV4-1,TRBJ2-1,NA,few,CASSQLGAYNEQFF,TGCGCCAGCAGCCAACTAGGGGCCTACAATGAGCAGTTCTTC
TRBV6-5,TRBJ2-1,TRBD2,NA,CASSHRLAGVHNEQFF,TGTGCCAGCAGTCACAGACTAGCGGGAGTCCACAATGAGCAGTTCTTC
TRBV6-1,TRBJ1-2,TRBD1,few,CASKWSGGYGYTF,TGTGCCAGCAAGTGGTCAGGGGGATATGGCTACACCTTC
TRBV25-1,TRBJ2-3,NA,many,CASSDGTSDTQYF,TGTGCCAGCAGTGACGGGACCTCAGATACGCAGTATTTT
TRBV4-3,TRBJ2-7,NA,NA,CASSQEGDGEQYF,TGCGCCAGCAGCCAAGAGGGGGATGGCGAGCAGTACTTC
TRBV6-1,TRBJ2-5,NA,many,CASSEGLWETQYF,TGTGCCAGCAGTGAAGGACTTTGGGAGACCCAGTACTTC
TRBV7-9,TRBJ2-3,TRBD2,NA,CASSSISGGDTDTQYF,TGTGCCAGCAGCTCCATTAGCGGGGGAGACACAGATACGCAGTATTTT
TRBV9,TRBJ2-1,TRBD2,few,CASSAAGVSYNEQFF,TGTGCCAGCAGCGCAGCGGGGGTGTCCTACAATGAGCAGTTCTTC
TRBV29-1,TRBJ2-7,NA,NA,CSVAPGGTYEQYF,TGCAGCGTTGCCCCGGGGGGCACCTACGAGCAGTACTTC
TRBV12-3/TRBV12-4,TRBJ2-3,TRBD2,few,CASSSRLAGRSTDTQYF,TGTGCCAGCAGTTCGAGACTAGCGGGAAGAAGCACAGATACGCAGTATTTT
TRBV12-3/TRBV12-4,TRBJ2-6,TRBD1,many,CASSPSTGGSGANVLTF,TGTGCCAGCAGCCCCTCCACAGGGGGCTCTGGGGCCAACGTCCTGACTTTC
TRBV6-1,TRBJ2-7,NA,NA,CASSESTREQYF,TGTGCCAGCAGTGAAAGTACCCGGGAGCAGTACTTC
TRBV18,TRBJ2-1,NA,NA,CASSPAPIRNEQFF,TGTGCCAGCTCACCGGCCCCTATTCGGAATGAGCAGTTCTTC
TRBV24-1,TRBJ2-1,TRBD2,many,CATEPTGGLRYEQFF,TGTGCCACCGAACCCACGGGGGGGCTACGCTATGAGCAGTTCTTC
TRBV7-2,TRBJ2-1,NA,NA,CASRPVNEQFF,TGTGCCAGCAGACCCGTCAATGAGCAGTTCTTC
TRBV9,TRBJ1-2,NA,NA,CASSDLQGRNGYTF,TGTGCCAGCAGCGACTTACAGGGTCGAAATGGCTACACCTTC
TRBV5-5,TRBJ1-3,NA,few,CASSSRGGVISGNTIYF,TGTGCCAGCAGCTCCAGGGGAGGGGTCATCTCTGGAAACACCATATATTTT
TRBV24-1,TRBJ2-1,NA,many,CATSDPGVGGNNEQFF,TGTGCCACCAGTGATCCGGGGGTGGGGGGAAACAATGAGCAGTTCTTC
TRBV9,TRBJ2-2,TRBD2,many,CATQLAENTGELFF,TGTGCCACACAACTAGCGGAGAACACCGGGGAGCTGTTTTTT
TRBV14,TRBJ2-7,NA,NA,CASSRTAPTYEQYF,TGTGCCAGCAGCCGGACCGCGCCAACCTACGAGCAGTACTTC
TRBV28,TRBJ2-1,TRBD1,many,CASKVPGQGARINEQFF,TGTGCCAGCAAGGTACCGGGACAGGGGGCAAGGATCAATGAGCAGTTCTTC
TRBV7-7,TRBJ2-1,NA,few,CASSPDAWGAGDNEQFF,TGTGCTAGCAGCCCGGATGCGTGGGGGGCTGGTGACAATGAGCAGTTCTTC
TRBV5-4,TRBJ2-7,NA,NA,CASSLEGDLGPRKYF,TGTGCCAGCAGCTTGGAGGGGGACTTGGGTCCCCGCAAGTACTTC
TRBV12-3/TRBV12-4,TRBJ2-1,TRBD2,many,CASSALGLAVNNEQFF,TGTGCCAGCAGTGCCCTGGGACTAGCGGTAAACAATGAGCAGTTCTTC
TRBV4-3,TRBJ1-6,NA,many,CASSQGIATPLHF,TGCGCCAGCAGCCAAGGAATCGCGACACCCCTCCACTTT
TRBV10-3,TRBJ1-6,NA,many,CAISESWNPPLHF,TGTGCCATCAGTGAGTCCTGGAACCCACCCCTCCACTTT
TRBV24-1,TRBJ2-3,NA,NA,CATSEGTSTDTQYF,TGTGCCACCAGTGAGGGGACTAGCACAGATACGCAGTATTTT
TRBV7-7,TRBJ2-5,TRBD2,many,CASSSQTSFETQYF,TGTGCCAGCAGCTCCCAGACTAGCTTCGAGACCCAGTACTTC
TRBV6-1,TRBJ1-1,NA,NA,CASSVRGGAEAFF,TGTGCCAGCAGTGTAAGGGGAGGCGCTGAAGCTTTCTTT
TRBV28,TRBJ2-7,NA,many,CASTVEVSTSYEQYF,TGTGCCAGCACCGTGGAGGTTTCAACCAGCTACGAGCAGTACTTC
TRBV29-1,TRBJ1-4,NA,many,CSVVELNEKLFF,TGCAGCGTTGTGGAGCTTAATGAAAAACTGTTTTTT
TRBV20-1,TRBJ2-1,TRBD2,NA,CSARVGTSVYNEQFF,TGCAGTGCTAGAGTCGGGACTAGCGTTTACAATGAGCAGTTCTTC
TRBV29-1,TRBJ2-1,NA,few,CSVERGQGQFF,TGCAGCGTTGAAAGAGGGCAGGGCCAGTTCTTC
TRBV7-9,TRBJ2-3,NA,NA,CASSLVSLGSDTQYF,TGTGCCAGCAGCTTAGTTTCCCTAGGCTCAGATACGCAGTATTTT